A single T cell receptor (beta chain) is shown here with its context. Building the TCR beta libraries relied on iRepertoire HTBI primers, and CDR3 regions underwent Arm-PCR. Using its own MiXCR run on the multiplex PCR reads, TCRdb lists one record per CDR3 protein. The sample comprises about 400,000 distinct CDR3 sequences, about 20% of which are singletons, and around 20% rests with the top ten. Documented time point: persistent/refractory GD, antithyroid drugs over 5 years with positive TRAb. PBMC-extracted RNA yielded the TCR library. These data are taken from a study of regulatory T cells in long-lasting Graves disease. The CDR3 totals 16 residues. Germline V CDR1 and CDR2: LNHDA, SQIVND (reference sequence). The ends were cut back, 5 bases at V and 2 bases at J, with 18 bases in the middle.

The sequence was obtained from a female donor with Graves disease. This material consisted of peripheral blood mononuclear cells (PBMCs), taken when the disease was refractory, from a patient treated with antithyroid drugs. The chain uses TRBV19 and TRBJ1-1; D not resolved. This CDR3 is CASSSRQGRGNTEAFF. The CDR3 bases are TGTGCCAGTAGTTCCCGACAAGGCCGGGGAAACACTGAAGCTTTCTTT.